A single T cell receptor beta chain is shown here with its context. The target antigen is unknown. This entry is derived from a study of siplizumab effects on memory and regulatory T cells. Study-wide findings and caveats: Naive T cells were seen as more diverse than memory cells and as major alloresponse contributors. No naive or memory phenotype could be assigned to roughly 80-96% of proliferating clones.

The germline gives CDR1 MNHEY, CDR2 SMNVEV (reference sequence). The CDR3 consists of 16 residues. Losses at the gene ends were 8 bases for V and 0 bases for J; bases not matched to a gene: 8. Method: immunoSEQ multiplex PCR; TCRdb's copy keeps in-frame clones and lacks some. The sample lists 50,000 to 70,000 clones, approximately 96% seen once, with 0.08% to 0.1% in the top ten. Unstimulated naive, memory, effector memory and TEMRA subsets were sequenced, and this was done in a few donor pairs. The rearrangement uses TRBV27 and TRBJ1-5; the match to TRBD1 covers 9 bases. What was sequenced was naive CD8+ T cells sorted from blood. The clonotype originates from a human donor in good health. The CDR3 region has the DNA TGTGCCAGCCCCCGGGGGGACAGGGTTAGCAATCAGCCCCAGCATTTT. It codes for CASPRGDRVSNQPQHF.